These 14 T cell receptor beta chains originate from one sample sequenced in a study of blood T cell repertoires in COVID-19. TCRdb keeps only in-frame clones here, not all; method: immunoSEQ multiplex PCR. This sample carries around 200,000 clones, around 88% of them seen once, and the ten largest clones take 2.9%. What was sequenced was peripheral blood. These receptors all come from a man aged 50-60 years with active or convalescent COVID-19.

The rearrangement uses TRBV20-1 and TRBJ1-3; the D gene is possibly TRBD1 (5 bases). CDR3 length equals 12 residues. V was trimmed by 3 bases and J by 9 bases, leaving 12 bases between them. Germline V lookup: CDR1 DFQATT, CDR2 SNEGSKA (reference sequence). The CDR3 sequence is CSASHTGGTIYF. CDR3 in DNA: TGCAGTGCTAGTCACACCGGGGGCACCATATATTTT.

This chain joins TRBV12-3 or TRBV12-4 and TRBJ1-6, with no clear D. The CDR3 loop spans 13 amino acids. Trimming removed 2 bases at V and 10 bases at J, with 9 bases between. The CDR3 loop reads CASSLTGRSPLHF. CDR3 nucleotides: TGTGCCAGCAGTTTAACTGGGAGGTCACCCCTCCACTTT.

The chain couples TRBV2 to TRBJ1-6, with 9 bases fitting TRBD1. The CDR3 runs 15 residues. CDR1 and CDR2 from the germline V gene are SNHLY and FYNNEI. V gave up 5 bases and J gave up 7 bases; unmatched junction bases: 6. For the CDR3, the DNA is TGTGCCAGCAGTCCCGACAGGGGGTTAAATTCACCCCTCCACTTT. Residues: CASSPDRGLNSPLHF.

V gene TRBV7-9 combines with J gene TRBJ2-3, with D perhaps matching TRBD2 (6 bases). Germline CDR1 is SEHNR and CDR2 is FQNEAQ (reference sequence). This CDR3 is 16 amino acids long. V lost 3 bases to trimming and J lost 5 bases, with 18 bases between them. CDR3 nucleotide sequence: TGTGCCAGCAGCTTCAGGGTAGCGGCCCGCAGAGATACGCAGTATTTT. Residues: CASSFRVAARRDTQYF.

The J gene is TRBJ2-3, the V gene TRBV13; tentative D call: TRBD2 (6 bases). V was shortened by 11 bases and J by 1 base, with 10 bases between the two germline ends. This CDR3 is 12 amino acids long. Looked up from germline, CDR1 is PRHDT and CDR2 is FYEKMQ (reference sequence). The CDR3 bases are TGTGCCTCCGCTAGCGGCACAGATACGCAGTATTTT. It is translated as CASASGTDTQYF.

This clone was detected once. This chain links TRBV19 with TRBJ2-3; 9 bases map to TRBD2. Germline trimming cut 0 bases from V and 0 bases from J; bases unmatched to any gene: 4. The CDR3 is 17 amino acids. The germline CDR1 and CDR2 sequences are LNHDA and SQIVND (reference sequence). The CDR3 spells CASSIEVLAGSTDTQYF. The CDR3, as DNA: TGTGCCAGTAGTATAGAGGTCCTAGCGGGAAGCACAGATACGCAGTATTTT.

The rearrangement joins TRBV6-6 to TRBJ1-2; a weak D match, TRBD1 (5 bases). The germline CDR1 and CDR2 sequences are MNHNY and SVGAGI (reference sequence). The ends were cut back, 2 bases at V and 0 bases at J, with 10 bases in the middle. This CDR3 is 15 amino acids long. The DNA for the CDR3 is TGTGCCAGCAGTTACCTACAGGCCCCTAACTATGGCTACACCTTC. This codes for CASSYLQAPNYGYTF.

The chain has TRBV19 and TRBJ1-4; TRBD1 agrees at 7 bases. The germline gives CDR1 LNHDA, CDR2 SQIVND (reference sequence). Germline trimming cut 7 bases from V and 5 bases from J; bases unmatched to any gene: 7. This CDR3 comprises 14 residues. The CDR3 sequence is CASTSTGTNEKLFF. The CDR3 DNA reads as TGTGCCAGTACGTCGACAGGGACAAATGAAAAACTGTTTTTT.

This chain uses TRBV6-5 with TRBJ1-2, with 7 bases fitting TRBD1. V was pared by 5 bases and J by 3 bases, with 9 bases of the junction left unmatched. CDR1 MNHEY and CDR2 SVGAGI come from the germline V gene. The CDR3 is made up of 15 amino acids. DNA of the CDR3: TGTGCCAGCAGTCCCCGCGGAGGGGGCCACTATGGCTACACCTTC. The encoded protein is CASSPRGGGHYGYTF.

The genes are TRBV27 and TRBJ2-7, with D perhaps matching TRBD1 (7 bases). Trimming left V 3 bases short and J 4 bases short, with 13 bases between. Germline CDR1 reads MNHEY; CDR2 reads SMNVEV (reference sequence). The CDR3 runs to 14 residues. CDR3 protein: CASSFSTGRYEQYF. The CDR3, as DNA: TGTGCCAGCAGTTTTTCGACAGGGAGGTACGAGCAGTACTTC.

Remarks on this clone: The DNA is left out, because the CDR3 cannot be placed on it with certainty; the CDR3 is given as TCRdb lists it. V is TRBV27 and J is TRBJ2-7; TRBD1 reflects the table's D call only, with no check against the DNA. In germline, CDR1 is MNHEY, CDR2 SMNVEV (reference sequence). The CDR3 spans 14 amino acids, including both terminal residues. The CDR3 protein is CASSSSDISYEQYF.

The CDR3: CAWSVGGQGAGYTF. CDR3 sequence (DNA): TGTGCCTGGAGTGTAGGCGGACAGGGCGCAGGCTACACCTTC. This chain links TRBV30 with TRBJ1-2, with 8 bases lining up with TRBD1. Germline CDR1 GTSNPN, CDR2 SVGIG (reference sequence). V lost 0 bases and J lost 8; bases outside the gene matches: 8. CDR3 length: 14 residues.

The table lists this clone with a few counts. The chain recombines TRBV4-1 with TRBJ1-1, with a tentative D call TRBD1 (5 bases). Trimming cost V 3 bases and J 4 bases, with 12 bases left between them. Germline V lookup: CDR1 MGHRA, CDR2 YSYEKL. The CDR3 is 14 residues long. The CDR3 nucleotides are TGCGCCAGCAGCCACCCACAGGTCTTCACTGAAGCTTTCTTT. Its protein is CASSHPQVFTEAFF.

The gene calls are TRBV2 and TRBJ2-7; 9 bases line up with TRBD2. The CDR3 extends over 14 amino acids. The germline V gene has CDR1 SNHLY and CDR2 FYNNEI. Trimming at V came to 4 bases and at J to 6 bases, leaving 7 bases not matched to a gene. CDR3 sequence reads: CASSVVAGETEQYF. DNA for the CDR3: TGTGCCAGCAGTGTAGTAGCGGGAGAGACCGAGCAGTACTTC.